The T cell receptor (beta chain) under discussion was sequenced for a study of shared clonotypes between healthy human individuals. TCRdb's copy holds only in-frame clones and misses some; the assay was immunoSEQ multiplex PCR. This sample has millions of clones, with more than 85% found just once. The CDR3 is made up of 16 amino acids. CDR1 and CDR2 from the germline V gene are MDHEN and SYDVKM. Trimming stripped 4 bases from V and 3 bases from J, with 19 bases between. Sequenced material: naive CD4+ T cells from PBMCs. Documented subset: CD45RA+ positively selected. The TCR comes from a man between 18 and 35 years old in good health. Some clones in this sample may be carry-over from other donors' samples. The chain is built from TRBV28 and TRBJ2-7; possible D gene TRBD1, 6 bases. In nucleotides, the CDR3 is TGTGCCAGCAGTTCCCTACAGGGCCAGGGTATCTACGAGCAGTACTTC. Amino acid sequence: CASSSLQGQGIYEQYF.